This is a list of T cell receptor beta chains from one sample in a study of cytomegalovirus exposure and HLA in healthy donors. The table came from immunoSEQ multiplex PCR; TCRdb's copy has only in-frame clones and leaves some out. The table has 150,000 to 200,000 clones, around three quarters seen once. Sequenced input: PBMCs. Source of these receptors: a man aged 40-49 years in good health and CMV-seronegative. CDR3s leave out the opening cysteine and the closing phenylalanine or tryptophan. Each record gives: clone size, V gene, J gene, CDR3 protein. Expanded clones get a size class; other rows say once, few or many, or leave the size out.

few	TRBV28	TRBJ2-3	ASSLWASGSGTDTQY
-	TRBV6-1	TRBJ1-5	ASRRQGSNQPQH
-	TRBV7-9	TRBJ2-5	ASSPKTSGSLGEQY
-	TRBV5-1	TRBJ2-3	ASIGQGRTDTQY
few	TRBV28	TRBJ1-2	ASRKAGTGGGYT
-	TRBV18	TRBJ2-1	ASSPLPSENEQF
-	TRBV28	TRBJ2-4	ASSLQDPKGKDSQY
-	TRBV5-1	TRBJ2-7	ASSPGTGRHEQY
-	TRBV6-1	TRBJ2-7	ASSAIRGPYEQY
-	TRBV5-1	TRBJ1-5	ASSLGEVNQPQH
few	TRBV9	TRBJ2-4	ASSVVGWEVGFPIEAKNSQY
-	TRBV5-1	TRBJ2-6	ASQKGDPGTWWSGANGLT
once	TRBV27	TRBJ1-1	ASKQGASTEAF
-	TRBV4-1	TRBJ1-2	ASSPPQGGNYGYT
-	TRBV6-4	TRBJ2-1	ASSLSGANNEQF
-	TRBV5-1	TRBJ2-7	ASSFGQSNEQY
-	TRBV18	TRBJ1-1	ASSPQITNTEAF
-	TRBV7-2	TRBJ2-2	ASSFQGLNTGELF